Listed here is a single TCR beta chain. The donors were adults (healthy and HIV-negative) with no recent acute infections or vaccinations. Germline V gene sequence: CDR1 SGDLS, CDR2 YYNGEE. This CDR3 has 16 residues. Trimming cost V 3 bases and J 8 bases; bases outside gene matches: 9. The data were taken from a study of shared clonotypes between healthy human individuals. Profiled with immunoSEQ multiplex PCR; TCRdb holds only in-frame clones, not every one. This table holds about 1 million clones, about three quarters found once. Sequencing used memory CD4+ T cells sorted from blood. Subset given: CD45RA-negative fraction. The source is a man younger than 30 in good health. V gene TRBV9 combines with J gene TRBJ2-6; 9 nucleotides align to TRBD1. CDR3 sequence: CASSAAMGTGTNVLTF. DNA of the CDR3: TGTGCCAGCAGCGCCGCTATGGGGACAGGGACCAACGTCCTGACTTTC.